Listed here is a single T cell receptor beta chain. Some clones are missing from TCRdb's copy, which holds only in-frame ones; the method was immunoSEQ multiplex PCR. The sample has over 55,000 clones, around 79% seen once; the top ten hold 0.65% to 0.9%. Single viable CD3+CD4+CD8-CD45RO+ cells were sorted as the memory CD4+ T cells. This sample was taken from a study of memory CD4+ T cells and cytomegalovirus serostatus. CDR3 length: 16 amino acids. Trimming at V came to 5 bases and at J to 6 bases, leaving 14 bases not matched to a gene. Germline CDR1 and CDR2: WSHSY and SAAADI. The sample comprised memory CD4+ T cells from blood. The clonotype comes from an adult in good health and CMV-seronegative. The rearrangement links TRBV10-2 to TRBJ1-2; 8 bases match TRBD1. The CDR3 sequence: CASSKFPGTGTDGYTF. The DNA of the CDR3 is TGCGCCAGCAGTAAATTTCCCGGGACAGGAACGGATGGCTACACCTTC.